This TCR beta chain was observed in a study of CD8 T cells in seronegative destructive rheumatoid arthritis (TCRdb year 2020). In the study overall: Seven of the eight CND-RA patients were receiving biological drugs at sampling. Comparison cohorts of seropositive RA, seronegative RA and healthy controls came from an earlier published TCRbeta dataset rather than new sequencing. The study compared peripheral CD8+ TCRbeta repertoires from patients with CCP-negative destructive rheumatoid arthritis (CND-RA) against repertoires from newly diagnosed seropositive RA, seronegative RA and healthy controls. What the research found in general, with its limitations: The study acknowledged the small size of the CND-RA cohort as a limitation. Because no diagnostic samples were available, the TCR repertoire differences may partly reflect poor disease control over the years rather than being present at onset. After adjustment for age, less diverse and more clonal CD8+ TCRbeta repertoires appeared to be present in CND-RA patients than in other RA subtypes. No public clonotype enrichment survived Benjamini-Hochberg correction across the roughly 100,000 clonotypes tested. CND-RA patients appeared to carry a distinct set of enriched public clonotypes, which the authors read as support for a separate disease subset. Compared with controls and other RA subtypes, CND-RA repertoires contained more CMV-reactive and fewer influenza A-reactive CD8+ TCRbeta sequences.

The germline V gene specifies MNHNS as CDR1 and SASEGT as CDR2. The germline ends are 14 bases apart after V is trimmed by 6 bases and J by 2 bases. Taken from cysteine to phenylalanine, the CDR3 has 15 residues. CDR3 DNA only is kept here, 45 bases in frame from base 1. CND-RA patients were negative for the clinical CCP2 antibody test, and joint destruction progressed despite active therapy. All CND-RA patients were characterized by typical joint destruction in wrists and ankles and by failure of conventional anti-rheumatic therapy. Instead of being sampled at diagnosis, CND-RA patients were sampled after long disease histories, which in several cases spanned decades. About 50 millilitres of EDTA-anticoagulated peripheral blood were collected from each patient. Density gradient separation with Ficoll-Paque PLUS was used to isolate peripheral blood mononuclear cells. Using AutoMACS magnetic bead positive selection, CD8+ cells were isolated from either fresh or cryopreserved PBMCs, and flow cytometry was used to check purity. Nucleospin Tissue or Tissue XS kits were used for genomic DNA extraction, and quantification was performed on a Qubit 2.0 fluorometer.

A single count supports this clone. Its binding antigen is unknown. Per-base quality was not reported, and no clone a single base away is much larger than it. Following the manufacturer's instructions, genomic DNA from CD8+ cells served as the input for TCRbeta sequencing. The immunoSEQ assay was used for TCRbeta sequencing, which was carried out at a genomics technology centre in Finland. In the original analysis: Clonotype tables from the immunoSEQ preprocessing pipeline were converted to VDJtools format, and non-productive clonotypes were removed. Samples below 10,000 reads were excluded and the rest subsampled to 10,000 reads; most of the eight CND-RA samples passed. Shannon-Wiener, Simpson and clonality indices were calculated with the VDJtools CalcDiversityStats function on data subsampled to 10,000 reads. To infer antigen specificity, non-singleton TCRbeta clonotypes were hard-matched against VDJdb, meaning no mismatches were allowed. Clusters with potentially shared antigen targets were formed by grouping CDR3 sequences that differed by one amino acid (Hamming distance 1). After each group was resampled to six samples, one-sided Fisher's exact tests checked public clonotypes for group enrichment, with the whole procedure repeated ten times. TCRdb limited this immuneACCESS table to in-frame rearrangements with V and J called. A share of clones is missing; checked studies link under half to unresolved V genes, and the rest is unexplained. Clone size and V and J calls were adopted from that table, with D and trimming inferred from the DNA. The sample table holds about 880 clones, of which roughly 80% were seen once. The ten largest clones take up 21% of the sample.

This clonotype originated in a woman aged 60 or older with seronegative destructive rheumatoid arthritis. Sequenced sample: CD8+ T cells from blood. The V and J genes are TRBV6-1 and TRBJ1-5, with TRBD1 as a weak D call on 6 bases. The sequence in DNA is TGTGCCAGCAGACCCTCAGGGGTGGGCAATCAGCCCCAGCATTTT. Its protein is CASRPSGVGNQPQHF.